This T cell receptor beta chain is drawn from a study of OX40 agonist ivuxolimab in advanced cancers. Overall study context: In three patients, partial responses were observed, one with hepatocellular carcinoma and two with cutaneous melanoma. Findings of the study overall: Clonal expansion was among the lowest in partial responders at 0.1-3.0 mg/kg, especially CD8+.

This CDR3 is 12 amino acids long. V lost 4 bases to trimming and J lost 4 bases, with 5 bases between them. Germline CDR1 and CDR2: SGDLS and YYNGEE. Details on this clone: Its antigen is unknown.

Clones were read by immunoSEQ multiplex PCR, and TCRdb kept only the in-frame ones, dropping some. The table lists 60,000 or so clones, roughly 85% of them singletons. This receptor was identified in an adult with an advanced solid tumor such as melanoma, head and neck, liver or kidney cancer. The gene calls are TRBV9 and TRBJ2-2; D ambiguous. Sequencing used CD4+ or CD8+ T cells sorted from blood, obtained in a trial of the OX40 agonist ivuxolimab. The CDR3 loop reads CASSIFTGELFF. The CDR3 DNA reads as TGTGCCAGCAGCATATTCACCGGGGAGCTGTTTTTT.